This T cell receptor beta chain derives from a study of response to subunit inactivated influenza vaccine. Concerning this clonotype: Its target is not known.

Germline V gene data show CDR1 as SGHRS and CDR2 as YFSETQ. Trimming cost V 4 bases and J 8 bases; bases outside gene matches: 5. This CDR3 comprises 12 residues. Study results and caveats: Authors suggested that a seasonal influenza vaccination recruits few new T cells each time.

A single record per CDR3 protein comes from TCRdb applying MiXCR to the RT-PCR reads. This table holds some 500,000 distinct CDR3 sequences, more than 15% found once. This sequence originates from a man aged 50 to 75 who received an inactivated influenza vaccine. The chain links TRBV5-1 to TRBJ1-2; TRBD1 matches 7 bases. The input for sequencing was CD4+ T cells sorted from PBMCs, taken around 25 months after vaccination. This chain's CDR3 is CASSVTGRGYTF. The CDR3 coding sequence is TGCGCCAGCAGCGTGACAGGGCGAGGCTACACCTTC.